Listed below are T cell receptor beta chains from one sample, sequenced in a study of T cells after yellow fever vaccination. TCRdb fed the 5' RACE reads into MiXCR, producing one record per CDR3 protein. The sample yields under 600,000 distinct CDR3 sequences, approximately 13% seen once. This specimen consisted of PBMCs, obtained on the day of the yellow fever booster vaccination. The receptors originated from a man aged 25 to 40 who received the YFV17D yellow fever vaccine. Each CDR3 is given with its conserved first and last residue. The D gene is left open where the match is weak. The size entry is marked missing in some rows and otherwise reads once, few, many or a size class.

J gene	V gene	clone size	D gene	CDR3 DNA	CDR3 protein
TRBJ2-7	TRBV6-1	-	-	TGTGCCAGCACCGACCGACAGAAGTACGAGCAGTACTTC	CASTDRQKYEQYF
TRBJ2-1	TRBV7-7	-	TRBD1	TGTGCCAGCAGTTTGGACAGGGGTGGCAATGAGCAGTTCTTC	CASSLDRGGNEQFF
TRBJ1-2	TRBV6-1	-	-	TGTGCCAGCAGTGGACAATTCACTAACTATGGCTACACCTTC	CASSGQFTNYGYTF
TRBJ2-5	TRBV19	-	-	TGTGCCAGTAGTACCTTTCCAGGGGAGACCCAGTACTTC	CASSTFPGETQYF
TRBJ1-2	TRBV9	few	-	TGTGCCAGCAGCGCCCCCCGGGGCAGGGCGAAAGGTGGCTACACCTTC	CASSAPRGRAKGGYTF
TRBJ2-7	TRBV7-2	-	TRBD2	TGTGCCAGCAGCGGGGGACTAGCGGGAGGGCTTGGTTACGAGCAGTACTTC	CASSGGLAGGLGYEQYF
TRBJ2-7	TRBV27	-	-	TGTGCCAGCAGGAGGGACACAATCTTCTACGAGCAGTACTTC	CASRRDTIFYEQYF
TRBJ2-2	TRBV10-1	few	-	TGCGCCAGCAGTGAGATCAGTGGGCCCGGGGAGCTGTTTTTT	CASSEISGPGELFF
TRBJ2-3	TRBV9	-	-	TGTGCCAGCAGCGTAGCGGGGGACAGCACAGATACGCAGTATTTT	CASSVAGDSTDTQYF
TRBJ1-5	TRBV20-1	-	-	TGCAGTGCTGTCAGGGGTTCCAATCAGCCCCAGCATTTT	CSAVRGSNQPQHF
TRBJ2-7	TRBV7-2	-	-	TGTGCCAGCAGCCCCCTGAACTCCTACGAGCAGTACTTC	CASSPLNSYEQYF
TRBJ2-7	TRBV27	few	-	TGTGCCAGCAGTTACCGGGTGAACTCCTACGAGCAGTACTTC	CASSYRVNSYEQYF
TRBJ2-1	TRBV29-1	-	-	TGCAGCGGGGGTGCGAGCTCCTACAATGAGCAGTTCTTC	CSGGASSYNEQFF
TRBJ2-7	TRBV27	-	-	TGTGCCAGCAGGCCTGCGCTAACCTACGAGCAGTACTTC	CASRPALTYEQYF
TRBJ2-3	TRBV9	-	-	TGTGCCAGCAGCGTAGATCCGCTAGGACGAGCAGATACGCAGTATTTT	CASSVDPLGRADTQYF
TRBJ1-3	TRBV30	-	TRBD1	TGTGCCTGGAGTCCGCGGACAGGCTCTGGAAACACCATATATTTT	CAWSPRTGSGNTIYF
TRBJ1-6	TRBV6-2/TRBV6-3	-	-	TGTGCCAGCAGTTTTACAGGGATTCATTCACCCCTCCACTTT	CASSFTGIHSPLHF
TRBJ2-1	TRBV4-3	few	-	TGCGCCAGCAGCCCTGAGGACCTGGGGCACAATGAGCAGTTCTTC	CASSPEDLGHNEQFF
TRBJ2-1	TRBV6-1	-	-	TGTGCCAGTCCACAAAGCGGTTGGCTCTACAATGAGCAGTTCTTC	CASPQSGWLYNEQFF
TRBJ2-5	TRBV15	few	-	TGTGCCACCAGCAGAGAGAGAAGGGGCGGAGAGACCCAGTACTTC	CATSRERRGGETQYF
TRBJ2-1	TRBV24-1	few	-	TGTGCCACCAGTGACCCGACAGTGGATGAGCAGTTCTTC	CATSDPTVDEQFF
TRBJ2-7	TRBV10-3	few	TRBD2	TGTGCCACCCAGCGGGAGTTCCTCGACGAGCAGTACTTC	CATQREFLDEQYF
TRBJ1-2	TRBV29-1	few	-	TGCAGCGTACTACAGGACTATGGCTACACCTTC	CSVLQDYGYTF
TRBJ2-7	TRBV20-1	few	-	TGCAGTGCTAGGGCTCTCGGCGAGCAGTACTTC	CSARALGEQYF
TRBJ2-5	TRBV30	-	-	TGTGCCTCGCAGATAGGGGCAGAGACCCAGTACTTC	CASQIGAETQYF
TRBJ1-1	TRBV7-9	few	TRBD1	TGTGCCAGCAGCCCAGGGCCGGGACAGGGAAGGGGTGAAGCTTTCTTT	CASSPGPGQGRGEAFF
TRBJ1-2	TRBV20-1	-	-	TGCAGTGCTAGACGGGCCCGGGTGGGTCCCTATGGCTACACCTTC	CSARRARVGPYGYTF
TRBJ1-5	TRBV5-1	many	-	TGCGCCAGCAGCTTGGGACCCGTCGATCAGCCCCAGCATTTT	CASSLGPVDQPQHF
TRBJ2-3	TRBV9	-	TRBD1	TGTGCCAGCAGCGCCCGACAGGGCGGGTCGATTAGCACAGATACGCAGTATTTT	CASSARQGGSISTDTQYF
TRBJ2-3	TRBV7-2	few	-	TGTGCCAGCAGCCTACAGCTGCTGGTCTCGGGAGATACGCAGTATTTT	CASSLQLLVSGDTQYF
TRBJ2-1	TRBV6-4	few	TRBD2	TGTGCCAGCACCCCCGGGCGGGGGGTAGGCTACAATGAGCAGTTCTTC	CASTPGRGVGYNEQFF
TRBJ2-7	TRBV28	-	-	TGTGCCAGCACCCTAGGCCATGGCGAGCAGTACTTC	CASTLGHGEQYF
TRBJ2-7	TRBV7-9	few	TRBD2	TGTGCCAGCAGCTCGGGACTACCGTCCTACGAGCAGTACTTC	CASSSGLPSYEQYF
TRBJ2-1	TRBV20-1	-	-	TGCAGTGCCACAGCCACAGGGACCTCCTACAATGAGCAGTTCTTC	CSATATGTSYNEQFF
TRBJ2-1	TRBV2	-	-	TGTGCCCAGGGGACAGAGAATTTTGAGCGGGGGCCCGAGCAGTTCTTC	CAQGTENFERGPEQFF
TRBJ2-7	TRBV5-1	few	-	TGCGCCAGCAGCTTGGTCGGGGTTTACGAGCAGTACTTC	CASSLVGVYEQYF
TRBJ1-6	TRBV12-3/TRBV12-4	few	-	TGTGCCAGCAGTTCAAGATATAATTCACCCCTCCACTTT	CASSSRYNSPLHF